The rows below give T cell receptor beta chains drawn from one sample of a study of cytomegalovirus exposure and HLA in healthy donors. The assay was immunoSEQ multiplex PCR, and TCRdb's table has in-frame clones only and misses some. The profile shows about 110,000 clones, around three quarters of them singletons. The sequencing input was PBMCs. The receptors stem from a young man in good health and CMV-seronegative. Each CDR3 is given with its conserved first and last residue. The D gene is left open where the match is weak. Some rows have no size entry. The others give once, few or many, or a class for an expanded clone.

J gene,clone size,D gene,V gene,CDR3 protein,CDR3 DNA
TRBJ2-2,.,.,TRBV10-3,CAISEGPGVGGELFF,TGTGCCATCAGTGAGGGACCAGGGGTTGGTGGGGAGCTGTTTTTT
TRBJ2-1,.,TRBD1,TRBV6-6,CASSRQGPYNEQFF,TGTGCCAGCAGTAGACAGGGGCCTTACAATGAGCAGTTCTTC
TRBJ1-1,.,.,TRBV6-5,CASRQGRITEAFF,TGTGCCAGCAGGCAGGGTCGGATCACTGAAGCTTTCTTT
TRBJ2-7,few,TRBD2,TRBV7-2,CASSFKLAGAEQYF,TGTGCCAGCAGCTTTAAACTAGCGGGAGCCGAGCAGTACTTC
TRBJ2-1,.,.,TRBV5-6,CASSWESQTYNEQFF,TGTGCCAGCAGTTGGGAGTCACAAACCTACAATGAGCAGTTCTTC
TRBJ1-4,.,TRBD1,TRBV7-9,CASSLDRGNEKLFF,TGTGCCAGCAGCTTGGACAGGGGAAATGAAAAACTGTTTTTT
TRBJ1-5,.,TRBD1,TRBV2,CASSGGQGLQPQHF,TGTGCCAGCAGTGGGGGACAGGGGCTGCAGCCCCAGCATTTT
TRBJ2-2,.,.,TRBV27,CASSSTWGRGTGELFF,TGTGCCAGCAGTTCCACTTGGGGGCGCGGTACCGGGGAGCTGTTTTTT
TRBJ2-3,few,.,TRBV5-6,CASRSLGGWTDTQYF,TGTGCCAGCAGGTCGTTGGGGGGATGGACAGATACGCAGTATTTT
TRBJ1-6,.,TRBD1,TRBV9,CASSAREGQGRNSPLHF,TGTGCCAGCAGCGCGAGAGAGGGACAGGGGAGAAATTCACCCCTCCACTTT
TRBJ2-5,once,.,TRBV5-1,CASSFQQGGETQYF,TGCGCCAGCAGCTTCCAACAGGGCGGGGAGACCCAGTACTTC
TRBJ2-3,.,.,TRBV6-1,CASSETGQRTDTQYF,TGTGCCAGCAGTGAAACAGGACAGCGGACAGATACGCAGTATTTT
TRBJ2-1,.,.,TRBV4-1,CASSQGLIDEQFF,TGCGCCAGCAGCCAAGGACTAATCGATGAGCAGTTCTTC
TRBJ1-5,.,.,TRBV5-1,CASSLVSDQPQHF,TGCGCCAGCAGCTTGGTAAGCGATCAGCCCCAGCATTTT
TRBJ1-1,.,TRBD1,TRBV6-1,CASSGETGWDTEAFF,TGTGCCAGCAGTGGAGAGACAGGGTGGGACACTGAAGCTTTCTTT
TRBJ1-4,.,.,TRBV6-6,CASSYSGGLSEKLFF,TGTGCCAGCAGTTACTCCGGGGGGCTTAGTGAAAAACTGTTTTTT
TRBJ2-7,.,TRBD1,TRBV5-1,CASSQTQGAGEQYF,TGCGCCAGCAGCCAGACACAGGGGGCAGGTGAGCAGTACTTC
TRBJ1-2,.,.,TRBV28,CASRQSNYGYTF,TGTGCCAGCAGACAGTCTAACTATGGCTACACCTTC
TRBJ2-7,.,TRBD2,TRBV6-1,CASSARFLAGVVGQYF,TGTGCCAGCAGTGCCCGCTTTTTAGCGGGAGTTGTAGGGCAGTACTTC
TRBJ2-3,.,.,TRBV18,CASSPGLRVTDTQYF,TGTGCCAGCTCACCAGGATTGCGGGTCACAGATACGCAGTATTTT